Listed below are T cell receptor beta chains from one sample, sequenced in a study of blood T cell repertoires in COVID-19. Method: immunoSEQ multiplex PCR; TCRdb's copy keeps in-frame clones and lacks some. The sample lists roughly 80,000 clones; roughly four fifths were seen once. The sequencing sample was made of peripheral blood. These receptors were taken from a human donor in a cohort sampled during active COVID-19. Both conserved end residues are part of each CDR3. The order of the fields is D gene, clone size, J gene, V gene, CDR3 DNA, CDR3 protein. A D gene is named only where the DNA matches it firmly. Some rows mark clone size as missing; the rest say once, few, many or name a class of expanded clone.

>.|.|TRBJ2-1|TRBV15
TGTGCCACCAGCACAGGACGGCTTAGGGAGTTGGATGAGCAGTTCTTC
CATSTGRLRELDEQFF
>TRBD1|.|TRBJ2-1|TRBV27
TGTGCCAGCAGTCTAGGGACAGGGGACAATGAGCAGTTCTTC
CASSLGTGDNEQFF
>TRBD1|.|TRBJ1-1|TRBV3-1/TRBV3-2
TGTGCCAGCAGCCCACAGGGGGCTGGCCAAGGTTTCTTT
CASSPQGAGQGFF
>.|.|TRBJ1-4|TRBV28
TGTGCCAGCATCCCCGGCGGGTTAGAGGAAAAACTGTTTTTT
CASIPGGLEEKLFF
>.|.|TRBJ1-1|TRBV5-1
TGCGCCAGCAGCTTGGCCGGGTTCCGAGCTGAAGCTTTCTTT
CASSLAGFRAEAFF
>TRBD1|.|TRBJ2-2|TRBV7-2
TGTGCCAGCAGCTTTCTCAGGGGGCCCACGAACACCGGGGAGCTGTTTTTT
CASSFLRGPTNTGELFF
>.|.|TRBJ2-1|TRBV18
TGTGCCAGCTCACCCGGACAGTCTAACAATGAGCAGTTCTTC
CASSPGQSNNEQFF
>TRBD1|.|TRBJ1-1|TRBV19
TGTGCCAGTACTCGACAGGGACCGAACACTGAAGCTTTCTTT
CASTRQGPNTEAFF
>.|.|TRBJ1-3|TRBV7-9
TGTGCCAGCAGCTTGACAGTCTCTGGAAACACCATATATTTT
CASSLTVSGNTIYF
>.|.|TRBJ1-5|TRBV24-1
TGTGCCACCAGTGATTCGACCGGCAGGGGTGATCAGCCCCAGCATTTT
CATSDSTGRGDQPQHF
>.|.|TRBJ1-5|TRBV15
TGTGCCACCAGCGAGGGGGGGGAGGCAGAAAGCAATCAGCCCCAGCATTTT
CATSEGGEAESNQPQHF
>.|.|TRBJ1-3|TRBV28
TGTGCCAGCAGTGGCGGGGGGAGCTCTGGAAACACCATATATTTT
CASSGGGSSGNTIYF
>.|.|TRBJ1-1|TRBV7-9
TGTGCCAGCAGCTTAACCAGGGTAGGAACTGAAGCTTTCTTT
CASSLTRVGTEAFF
>.|.|TRBJ1-1|TRBV28
TGTGCCAGCAGTTACCGACAGGTAGGCACTGAAGCTTTCTTT
CASSYRQVGTEAFF
>TRBD2|.|TRBJ2-5|TRBV9
TGTGCCAGCTCCCACCCGGGACTAGGGAGGGGAGAGACCCAGTACTTC
CASSHPGLGRGETQYF
>.|.|TRBJ1-2|TRBV7-2
TGTGCCAGCAGCTTCGTAGCACAACTCTATGGCTACACCTTC
CASSFVAQLYGYTF
>TRBD1|.|TRBJ2-7|TRBV11-2
TGTGCCAGCAGCCTGGACAGGTCGTCAGAGCAGTACTTC
CASSLDRSSEQYF
>TRBD2|.|TRBJ2-3|TRBV28
TGTGCCGTAAGCGGGGTGGGTAGGTCAGATACGCAGTATTTT
CAVSGVGRSDTQYF
>TRBD2|once|TRBJ2-1|TRBV11-3
TGTGCCAGCAGCTTAGAGCTTGCGGGACTAGCGGCCTACAATGAGCAGTTCTTC
CASSLELAGLAAYNEQFF
>.|.|TRBJ2-5|TRBV19
TGTGCCAGTAGTATAGGACTGGGGGGGCTGGGAGAGACCCAGTACTTC
CASSIGLGGLGETQYF
>TRBD2|.|TRBJ2-3|TRBV3-1/TRBV3-2
TGTGCCAGCACTTACCGGGGGGGTGGGGATACGCAGTATTTT
CASTYRGGGDTQYF
>.|.|TRBJ1-1|TRBV27
TGTGCCAGCAGTAGGGGATGGGGAGGGTCTGAAGCTTTCTTT
CASSRGWGGSEAFF
>.|.|TRBJ1-5|TRBV6-5
TGTGCCAGCAGTTACAGGGGTAACAATCAGCCCCAGCATTTT
CASSYRGNNQPQHF
>.|.|TRBJ1-5|TRBV7-9
TGTGCCAGCAGCTCCCAGGGAGGTCAGCCCCAGCATTTT
CASSSQGGQPQHF
>.|.|TRBJ2-3|TRBV6-6
TGTGCCAGCAGGGGTGAGGGGGGCACAGATACGCAGTATTTT
CASRGEGGTDTQYF
>TRBD1|once|TRBJ2-3|TRBV10-3
TGTGCCATCAGTGAGTCGGGACAGACCAAAGGCACAGATACGCAGTATTTT
CAISESGQTKGTDTQYF
>.|.|TRBJ1-1|TRBV3-1/TRBV3-2
TGTGCCAGCAGCCAAGGCCCGGGACATCTTGAAGCTTTCTTT
CASSQGPGHLEAFF
>TRBD2|.|TRBJ2-7|TRBV10-3
TGTGCCACTGAGCGGGGGGGCACCTACGAGCAGTACTTC
CATERGGTYEQYF
>.|.|TRBJ1-4|TRBV10-2
TGCGCCAGCAGTGAGCCCAGCGGAGGGAATGAAAAACTGTTTTTT
CASSEPSGGNEKLFF
>.|few|TRBJ1-1|TRBV4-2
TGTGCCAGCAGCCAGGGCCAGGCCTCGGCGGGTACTGAAGCTTTCTTT
CASSQGQASAGTEAFF
>TRBD1|.|TRBJ1-4|TRBV4-2
TGTGCCAGCAGCCAAAGGGGGCCTGGGGATGAAAAACTGTTTTTT
CASSQRGPGDEKLFF
>.|.|TRBJ1-5|TRBV19
TGTGCCAGTAGTGTTCGGGGTAGCAATCAGCCCCAGCATTTT
CASSVRGSNQPQHF
>TRBD2|.|TRBJ2-1|TRBV5-1
TGCGCCAGCAGCTGGGGTAGCGGGGGTGGTTCCTACAATGAGCAGTTCTTC
CASSWGSGGGSYNEQFF
>TRBD1|.|TRBJ1-1|TRBV7-9
TGTGCCAGCAGCTTACAGAACAGGGGGGAGACTGAAGCTTTCTTT
CASSLQNRGETEAFF
>.|.|TRBJ1-4|TRBV7-9
TGTGCCAGCAGCTTAAGTGGCGGACTTAATGAAAAACTGTTTTTT
CASSLSGGLNEKLFF
>TRBD1|.|TRBJ2-7|TRBV27
TGTGCCAGCAGTTTAAGGGACAGGGCCTACGAGCAGTACTTC
CASSLRDRAYEQYF